These 13 T cell receptor beta chains were all obtained from the same sample, sequenced in a study of CD4 T cells in relation to SARS-CoV-2 and coronaviruses. The protocol was immunoSEQ multiplex PCR, while the TCRdb copy is restricted to in-frame clones and leaves out a portion. The sample carries roughly 43,000 clones, 82% recorded once. Antigens of these TCRs are unknown. The source material was naive CD4+ T cells from PBMCs, cultured in vitro. Regarding subset: naive CD4+ T cells isolated by negative enrichment. Receptor source: an adult with COVID-19.

The V call is TRBV10-3, the J call TRBJ2-7; weak D call: TRBD2 (5 bases). Germline V lookup: CDR1 ENHRY, CDR2 SYGVKD. The CDR3 has 12 amino acids. With 5 bases removed from V and 6 bases from J, the gap between germline ends came to 11 bases. The CDR3 sequence is CAISLGLVEQYF. The CDR3 nucleotides read TGTGCCATCAGTCTCGGACTGGTCGAGCAGTACTTC.

The J gene is TRBJ2-3, the V gene TRBV6-5; D perhaps matches TRBD2 (6 bases). CDR1 and CDR2 (germline): MNHEY, SVGAGI. The germline V and J ends were trimmed by 5 bases and 7 bases, with 13 bases remaining between them. The CDR3 loop spans 13 amino acids. CDR3 residues: CASSPGTLHTQYF. The CDR3 region has the DNA TGTGCCAGCAGTCCCGGGACTTTACATACGCAGTATTTT.

Here the CDR3 DNA reads TGTGCCAGCAGTCCACTGGCTAGCGGGATGGGCCGGGCCCAAGAGACCCAGTACTTC. It specifies CASSPLASGMGRAQETQYF. This chain links TRBV27 with TRBJ2-5; 9 bases line up with TRBD2. V trimming: 5 bases; J trimming: 1 base; junction bases outside the gene matches: 17. The CDR3 loop spans 19 amino acids. Germline CDR1 is MNHEY and CDR2 is SMNVEV (reference sequence).

The V call is TRBV4-1, the J call TRBJ1-2; D gene uncertain. V dropped 1 base and J dropped 2 bases, with 14 bases sitting between them. The CDR3 has 16 amino acids. Germline CDR1 and CDR2: MGHRA and YSYEKL. The CDR3 reads CASSQGFARKNYGYTF. The CDR3 DNA sequence: TGCGCCAGCAGCCAAGGATTCGCACGGAAGAACTATGGCTACACCTTC.

As to this clone: Within the sample, other DNA sequences also encode this same CDR3. The V and J genes are TRBV2 and TRBJ1-4, with D unclear. The CDR3 length is 11 residues. V lost 6 bases and J lost 5, with 4 bases in between. Germline values: CDR1 SNHLY, CDR2 FYNNEI. Here the CDR3 reads CASSPNEKLFF. CDR3 in DNA: TGTGCCAGCAGCCCGAATGAAAAACTGTTTTTT.

The CDR3 DNA sequence: TGTGCCACCAGTGATTCCCCCTACCGGGACAGGGGATTCTCTGGGGCCAACGTCCTGACTTTC. Amino acids: CATSDSPYRDRGFSGANVLTF. This sequence joins TRBV24-1 and TRBJ2-6, with 10 bases identical to TRBD1. With V trimmed by 2 bases and J by 0 bases, 12 bases remained unmatched. CDR3 size: 21 residues. CDR1 and CDR2 from the germline V gene are KGHDR and SFDVKD.

CDR3 in amino acids: CASSLNGDTQYF. CDR3 bases: TGTGCCAGCAGCCTCAACGGCGATACGCAGTATTTT. This rearrangement joins TRBV14 to TRBJ2-3; D is ambiguous. V was cut by 4 bases and J by 6 bases, with 8 bases left in between. The CDR3 contains 12 residues. Germline V gene sequence: CDR1 SGHDN, CDR2 FVKESK.

This clone was counted a single time. V usage is TRBV7-7 and J usage is TRBJ2-1, with TRBD2 matching 13 bases. Germline trimming cut 5 bases from V and 0 bases from J; bases unmatched to any gene: 4. Germline lookup yields CDR1 SSHAT and CDR2 FNYEAQ (reference sequence). The CDR3 extends over 17 amino acids. The CDR3 DNA reads TGTGCCAGCAGCGCCCGGACTAGCGGGAGCTCCTACAATGAGCAGTTCTTC. It translates to CASSARTSGSSYNEQFF.

The gene calls are TRBV4-3 and TRBJ2-1, with a tentative D call TRBD2 (5 bases). Germline CDR1 is LGHNA and CDR2 is YSLEER. This CDR3 is built from 15 residues. Between the trimmed V and J ends, which lost 1 base and 2 bases, there was a span of 9 bases. Written as DNA, the CDR3 is TGCGCCAGCAGCCAAGCAACCGGGACCTACAATGAGCAGTTCTTC. Encoded protein: CASSQATGTYNEQFF.

The chain has TRBV27 and TRBJ2-3; D is ambiguous. The CDR3 contains 12 residues. V was pared by 5 bases and J by 7 bases, with 10 bases between. Germline loops: CDR1 MNHEY, CDR2 SMNVEV (reference sequence). CDR3 sequence: CASSPRPNTQYF. The CDR3 DNA is TGTGCCAGCAGTCCGCGTCCTAATACGCAGTATTTT.

This chain joins TRBV11-1 and TRBJ2-1, with D possibly matching TRBD2 (5 bases). V was pared by 3 bases and J by 2 bases, with 8 bases between. Germline CDR1 and CDR2: SGHAT and FQDESV (reference sequence). The CDR3 is 14 residues long. The CDR3 protein is CASSFGVAYNEQFF. For the CDR3, the DNA is TGTGCCAGCAGCTTCGGGGTAGCCTACAATGAGCAGTTCTTC.

The V gene is TRBV5-1, the J gene TRBJ2-2; tentatively, D is TRBD1 (6 bases). Deletions cut 1 base from V and 1 base from J, with 14 bases between. The germline V gene has CDR1 SGHRS and CDR2 YFSETQ. The CDR3 is 17 amino acids. CDR3 amino acids: CASSLWGPGQNTGELFF. The CDR3 nucleotides read TGCGCCAGCAGCTTGTGGGGCCCGGGACAGAACACCGGGGAGCTGTTTTTT.

The V call is TRBV7-9, the J call TRBJ2-1; D might be TRBD2 (5 bases). This CDR3 is 15 amino acids long. Trimming left V 4 bases short and J 7 bases short, with 17 bases between. CDR1 is SEHNR, CDR2 FQNEAQ, per germline (reference sequence). DNA for the CDR3: TGTGCCAGCAGCTCTCGGACTGGAGGCTATAATGAGCAGTTCTTC. Its protein is CASSSRTGGYNEQFF.